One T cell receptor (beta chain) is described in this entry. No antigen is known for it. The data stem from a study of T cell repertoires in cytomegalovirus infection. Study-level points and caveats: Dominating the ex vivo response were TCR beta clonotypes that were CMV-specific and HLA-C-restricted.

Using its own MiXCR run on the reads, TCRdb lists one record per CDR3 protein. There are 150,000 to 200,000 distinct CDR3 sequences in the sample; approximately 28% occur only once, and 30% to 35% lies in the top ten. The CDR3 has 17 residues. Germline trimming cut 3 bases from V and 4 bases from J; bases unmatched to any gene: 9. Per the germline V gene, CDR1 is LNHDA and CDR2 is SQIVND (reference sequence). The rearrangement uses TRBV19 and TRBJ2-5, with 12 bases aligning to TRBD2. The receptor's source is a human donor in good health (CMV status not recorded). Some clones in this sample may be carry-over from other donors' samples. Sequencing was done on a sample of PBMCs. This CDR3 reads CASSMDLAGGPRETQYF. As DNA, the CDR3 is TGTGCCAGTAGTATGGATCTAGCGGGGGGGCCGAGAGAGACCCAGTACTTC.